The entry below gives a single T cell receptor beta chain sequence along with its context. This clone came up once. Its antigen specificity is not known. No base qualities exist here, and no much larger clone lies one base off it. From a lookup of the germline V gene, CDR1 and CDR2 are SGHDT and YYEEEE. The cysteine opens and the phenylalanine closes a CDR3 of 15 amino acids. Kept here is only the CDR3 DNA, which spans 45 bases and is read in frame from base 1. V was cut back by 2 bases and J by 5 bases, leaving a gap of 16 bases between them. Genomic DNA was extracted from sorted cells for sequencing of the TCRbeta CDR3 region. The immunoSEQ Assay was used for sequencing of TCRbeta CDR3 regions. This immuneACCESS table, as held by TCRdb, lists in-frame sequences with V and J called but not all clones. Of the missing ones, under half trace to an unresolved V gene in checked studies; the others have no known cause. In this sample the table shows 25,000 to 35,000 clones, approximately 91% of which occur a single time. The ten largest make up around 39% of the sample.

The data belong to a study of OX40 agonist ivuxolimab in advanced cancers. Regarding the research as a whole: Ivuxolimab, which targeted the costimulatory receptor OX40 (CD134), was an agonistic, fully human IgG2 monoclonal antibody. Partial responses occurred in three dose-escalation patients, of whom one had hepatocellular carcinoma and two had cutaneous melanoma. Prior anti-PD-1, anti-PD-L1 or anti-CTLA-4 therapy was permitted, and 35% to 40% of dose-escalation patients had received checkpoint inhibitors. The dose-escalation cohort was about 83% male with a mean age of approximately 60 years, ranging from roughly 23 to 90. Intravenous ivuxolimab was administered to patients every 2 weeks at six dose levels: 0.01, 0.1, 0.3, 1.5, 3 and 10 mg/kg. The paper describes the monotherapy dose-escalation part (N of about 57 patients) of the phase I trial of ivuxolimab. Of the roughly 51 dose-escalation patients, hepatocellular carcinoma was present in 19, melanoma in approximately 15, renal cell carcinoma in 9 and head and neck cancer in 9. Peripheral TCRbeta sequencing was intended to test whether TCR sequence diversity was altered and clonal T-cell expansion was caused by ivuxolimab.

The trial excluded patients who had a history of autoimmune disease or who were on systemic immunosuppression. Peripheral blood for TCR sequencing was collected from all dose cohorts at baseline, on cycle 4 day 1, and on cycle 7 day 1. Samples came from an open-label, multicenter, first-in-human phase I dose-escalation trial of ivuxolimab. The trial enrolled adults with locally advanced or metastatic head and neck squamous cell, hepatocellular, melanoma or renal cell carcinoma. Before TCR sequencing, CD4+ T cells and CD8+ T cells were sorted from peripheral blood as separate populations. The research as a whole found: Low levels of normalized T-cell clonal expansion were also shown by some nonresponding patients. In the 0.1-3.0 mg/kg groups, partial responders had among the lowest normalized peripheral clonal expansion, particularly in CD8+ T cells. At doses of 0.1 to 3.0 mg/kg, clonal expansion of both CD4+ and CD8+ blood T cells was observed from baseline to week 6. Antigen specificity was not determined for the clonally expanded peripheral T cells. After ivuxolimab, more expanded clones were found on average in CD8+ T cells than in CD4+ T cells.

The TCR comes from an adult with an advanced solid tumor such as melanoma, head and neck, liver or kidney cancer. The sample in question was CD4+ or CD8+ T cells sorted from blood, obtained in a trial of the OX40 agonist ivuxolimab. The rearrangement joined TRBV5-6 to TRBJ2-5; the D gene could be TRBD1 or TRBD2, each one agreeing over 7 bases. The encoded CDR3 is CASSFYNRGGETQYF. The DNA reads as follows: TGTGCCAGCAGCTTTTACAACAGGGGAGGGGAGACCCAGTACTTC.